This T cell receptor beta chain was sequenced during a study of T cells in Graves' hyperthyroidism and ophthalmopathy. Points from the study as a whole: Model predictions of ophthalmopathy came a median around 6.5 months before onset. Clonotypes that were expanded in thyroid above 0.001 mostly appeared in blood too.

Disease duration was under 3 months in the ophthalmopathy patients, who also had a Clinical Activity Score of at least 3 and a NOSPECS grade of at least 4. PBMCs were collected from an approximately 9.5 ml volume of fresh peripheral blood. Germline lookup yields CDR1 MNHNS and CDR2 SASEGT. V lost 5 bases to trimming and J lost 6 bases; unmatched junction nucleotides: 11. The CDR3 is 17 residues long. RNA transcripts provided the source from which TCR beta CDR3 regions were amplified. When the TCR CDR3 underwent first-round RT-PCR, the HTBI primer set was used. From the multiplex PCR reads, TCRdb called clonotypes with MiXCR, one entry per CDR3 protein. The sample holds around 610,000 distinct CDR3 sequences, roughly 14% seen once. As regards this clonotype: What it binds is not known.

The chain has TRBV6-1 and TRBJ2-2; 11 nucleotides line up with TRBD1. The sequence came from a woman aged 40 to 49 with Graves' ophthalmopathy. The sample comprised blood. CDR3 loop: CASSSRPPGQGAGELFF. For the CDR3, the DNA is TGTGCCAGCAGTAGCAGACCCCCGGGACAGGGGGCCGGGGAGCTGTTTTTT.